This TCR beta chain was sequenced for a study of T cell clonotyping in hematopoietic cell transplantation. General observations from the study: After transplant, recipient diversity fell while pathologically expanded clonotypes grew through day 180.

In its sample, this clone was seen a few times. Its target is unknown. V shed 4 bases and J shed 7 bases, with 18 bases lying between them. Germline-derived CDR1 and CDR2 are SGHRS and YFSETQ. The CDR3 is 15 amino acids. Assay: immunoSEQ multiplex PCR; the TCRdb copy retains only in-frame clones and omits some. Here the sample spans roughly 5,000 clones, about nine tenths being singletons. The TCR originated in an older male patient who had an allogeneic stem cell transplant from an unrelated donor, so T cells may come from the graft donor. Some clones in this sample may be carry-over from other donors' samples. The chain links TRBV5-1 to TRBJ2-1; D may be TRBD2 (7 bases). Here the sequenced sample was peripheral blood mononuclear cells, taken 100 days after allogeneic stem cell transplant. CDR3 DNA: TGCGCCAGCAGCCAAACGGGGGGCCTTATAAATGAGCAGTTCTTC. Its protein product is CASSQTGGLINEQFF.